Listed below are T cell receptor beta chains from one sample, sequenced in a study of blood T cell repertoires in COVID-19. This table comes from immunoSEQ multiplex PCR, and its TCRdb copy is limited to in-frame clones, with some not included. Among around 31,000 clones, roughly 90% were seen once, and the ten largest hold about a quarter. Sequenced: peripheral blood. The receptors were gathered from a human donor with active COVID-19. The donor label of this sample is uncertain. Both conserved end residues are part of each CDR3. Each record gives: clone size, V gene, J gene, D gene, CDR3 DNA, CDR3 protein. A D gene is named only where the DNA matches it firmly. Size tells how often a clone was seen (once, few, many) or the class of an expanded clone, and some rows leave it out.

>once|TRBV18|TRBJ2-1|TRBD1
TGTGCCAGCACGCGGGACAGGGATATCAATGAGCAGTTCTTC
CASTRDRDINEQFF
>NA|TRBV3-1/TRBV3-2|TRBJ2-5|NA
TGTGCCAGCAGCCAAGCCATATTCTTTGACAGGACGACCCAGTACTTC
CASSQAIFFDRTTQYF
>NA|TRBV2|TRBJ1-5|NA
TGTGCCAGCAGAGGTATCGCGGGGAGCAATCAGCCCCAGCATTTT
CASRGIAGSNQPQHF
>NA|TRBV5-4|TRBJ2-7|TRBD2
TGTGCCAGCAGACCGGGGGGAGTAACCTACGAGCAGTACTTC
CASRPGGVTYEQYF
>once|TRBV5-3|TRBJ2-7|NA
TGTGCCAGAAGCTTGAAATCCAGCGAGCAGTACTTC
CARSLKSSEQYF
>NA|TRBV12-3/TRBV12-4|TRBJ1-1|TRBD1
TGTGCCAGCCGAACAGGGGCCCTTCGGGCTTTCTTT
CASRTGALRAFF
>NA|TRBV3-1/TRBV3-2|TRBJ2-1|TRBD2
TGTGCCAGCAGCCCTCACCTAGCGGTTAGCTCCTACAATGAGCAGTTCTTC
CASSPHLAVSSYNEQFF
>NA|TRBV5-1|TRBJ2-5|TRBD2
TGCGCCAGCAACCCCATATCGGGAGGGCCGGAGACCCAGTACTTC
CASNPISGGPETQYF
>NA|TRBV7-3|TRBJ2-7|NA
TGTGCCAGCAGCTTAGGAGGGGCCATTTACGAGCAGTACTTC
CASSLGGAIYEQYF
>NA|TRBV10-2|TRBJ2-5|TRBD2
TGCGCCAGCAGCGACCCGAGCGGGGGGGGACAAGAGACCCAGTACTTC
CASSDPSGGGQETQYF
>NA|TRBV7-8|TRBJ1-4|NA
TGTGCCAGCAGCTTAGCGAGGGGGATACACGAAAAACTGTTTTTT
CASSLARGIHEKLFF
>NA|TRBV12-5|TRBJ1-3|NA
TGTGCTAGTGAAAATCAGGGGTCTGGAAACACCATATATTTT
CASENQGSGNTIYF
>NA|TRBV6-1|TRBJ1-1|NA
TGTGCCAGCAGTGATCCGCAGACAGGTTTGAACACTGAAGCTTTCTTT
CASSDPQTGLNTEAFF
>NA|TRBV7-2|TRBJ2-3|NA
TGTGCCAGCAGCTTAAGGGTGGCAGGGGCCAGCACAGATACGCAGTATTTT
CASSLRVAGASTDTQYF
>once|TRBV7-2|TRBJ2-7|NA
TGTGCCAGCAGCTTTGGGGGGAACTCCTACGAGCAGTACTTC
CASSFGGNSYEQYF
>few|TRBV6-1|TRBJ1-3|TRBD1
TGTGCCAGCAGTCAAGGACAGGGGGCTTGGGGAAACACCATATATTTT
CASSQGQGAWGNTIYF
>few|TRBV5-5|TRBJ1-1|NA
TGTGCCAGCAGCTTTATGGGGGGGAACACTGAAGCTTTCTTT
CASSFMGGNTEAFF
>few|TRBV9|TRBJ2-5|TRBD2
TGTGCCAGCAGCGTAGACTCAGGGAGGGGAGAGACCCAGTACTTC
CASSVDSGRGETQYF
>NA|TRBV28|TRBJ2-1|NA
TGTGCCAGCAGTCAGGGACTTGGGACCTACAATGAGCAGTTCTTC
CASSQGLGTYNEQFF
>NA|TRBV18|TRBJ2-7|TRBD2
TGTGCCAGCTCACCAGCGGGGGCCTACGAGCAGTACTTC
CASSPAGAYEQYF
>NA|TRBV14|TRBJ2-1|TRBD2
TGTGCCAGCAGCCAAGAACCTTGGGGAGGGCAATACAATGAGCAGTTCTTC
CASSQEPWGGQYNEQFF
>once|TRBV10-3|TRBJ2-1|TRBD2
TGTGCCATCAGTGAGTCGACGGTCGGGACTAGCGGGTTCTTC
CAISESTVGTSGFF
>NA|TRBV2|TRBJ1-2|NA
TGTGCCAGCAGTGAGGAGTTCGGAGGGGGCTACACCTTC
CASSEEFGGGYTF
>NA|TRBV28|TRBJ2-7|TRBD1
TGTGCCAGCAGTCTGACCCACAGGGGCTACGAGCAGTACTTC
CASSLTHRGYEQYF
>NA|TRBV28|TRBJ1-2|NA
TGTGCCAGCAGTTTAGGCGGTGGGTATGGCTACACCTTC
CASSLGGGYGYTF
>NA|TRBV30|TRBJ1-5|NA
TGTGCCTGGACCAGGGGTCGCAATCAGCCCCAGCATTTT
CAWTRGRNQPQHF
>few|TRBV7-9|TRBJ2-7|TRBD1
TGTGCCAGCAGCATAACCGGGACAGGGGGTGAGCAGTACTTC
CASSITGTGGEQYF
>NA|TRBV11-2|TRBJ2-3|TRBD2
TGTGCCAGCAGCTTAGGACTAGCGGACCTCACAGATACGCAGTATTTT
CASSLGLADLTDTQYF
>few|TRBV12-3/TRBV12-4|TRBJ1-1|NA
TGTGCCAGCAGTACTCTCACAGGGACTGAAGCTTTCTTT
CASSTLTGTEAFF
>NA|TRBV6-1|TRBJ1-1|NA
TGTGCCAGCAGTGAAGAGAGGGGGACCGAAGCTTTCTTT
CASSEERGTEAFF
>NA|TRBV6-2/TRBV6-3|TRBJ2-5|NA
TGTGCCAGCAGTTACTCGACACTCTTTGGGGAGACCCAGTACTTC
CASSYSTLFGETQYF
>few|TRBV28|TRBJ1-2|NA
TGTGCCACCCGGCCGAATAGCAACTATGGCTACACCTTC
CATRPNSNYGYTF
>NA|TRBV27|TRBJ1-2|NA
TGTGCCAGCCGGGGTGCTGGGAACAACTATGGCTACACCTTC
CASRGAGNNYGYTF
>few|TRBV7-2|TRBJ2-7|TRBD2
TGTGCCAGCAGCTTAGAAGAAGCGGGAGTCGAGCAGTACTTC
CASSLEEAGVEQYF
>NA|TRBV15|TRBJ2-3|NA
TGTGCCACCAGCAAGGTCCCGCTCGAGGCGGATACGCAGTATTTT
CATSKVPLEADTQYF
>once|TRBV5-1|TRBJ2-7|TRBD2
TGCGCCAGCAGCTCCGTAGCGGGAGGGCCCGCCAGCGAGCAGTACTTC
CASSSVAGGPASEQYF
>NA|TRBV5-1|TRBJ1-3|NA
TGCGCCAGCAGCTTGAACGGTTTCAGGGGCGACTCTGGAAACACCATATATTTT
CASSLNGFRGDSGNTIYF
>NA|TRBV5-4|TRBJ2-4|NA
TGTGCCAGCAGCTTACAGGGAGACATTCAGTACTTC
CASSLQGDIQYF
>once|TRBV6-5|TRBJ2-5|NA
TGTGCCAGCAGTAGACTCCAAGAGACCCAGTACTTC
CASSRLQETQYF
>NA|TRBV19|TRBJ1-4|NA
TGTGCCAGTAGTATGGGGCTCTCGGGACAAGCTAATGAAAAACTGTTTTTT
CASSMGLSGQANEKLFF
>NA|TRBV28|TRBJ1-1|TRBD1
TGTGCCAGCAGGGACAGGGGGCGGGGGAACACTGAAGCTTTCTTT
CASRDRGRGNTEAFF
>NA|TRBV18|TRBJ1-1|NA
TGTGCCAGCTCACCACGTCCCCAGAACACTGAAGCTTTCTTT
CASSPRPQNTEAFF
>NA|TRBV5-1|TRBJ2-3|TRBD2
TGCGCCAGCAGCTCCGGGACTAGCGGGAGGGATACGCAGTATTTT
CASSSGTSGRDTQYF
>NA|TRBV14|TRBJ2-7|TRBD2
TGTGCCAGCAGCCAAGGGGTTACTAGCGGACCCACCTACGAGCAGTACTTC
CASSQGVTSGPTYEQYF
>NA|TRBV30|TRBJ2-7|TRBD1
TGTGCCTGGAGTGTACGACAGGGTGACTCCTACGAGCAGTACTTC
CAWSVRQGDSYEQYF
>NA|TRBV4-3|TRBJ1-4|NA
TGCGCCAGCAGCCAATCTCACGGGGGGGGCAGTGAAAAACTGTTTTTT
CASSQSHGGGSEKLFF
>once|TRBV4-1|TRBJ1-5|NA
TGCGCCAGCAGCCACGTATTAATCAGGCCCCAGCATTTT
CASSHVLIRPQHF
>few|TRBV7-3|TRBJ2-1|NA
TGTGCCAGCAGCTTAGGGACAACTAATGAGCAGTTCTTC
CASSLGTTNEQFF
>NA|TRBV10-3|TRBJ2-7|TRBD1
TGTGCCATCAGCCGGGACAGGGGGGACTACGAGCAGTACTTC
CAISRDRGDYEQYF
>NA|TRBV18|TRBJ1-5|TRBD1
TGTGCCAGCTCCCCAGAAACGACAGGGGGCTCCCAGCCCCAGCATTTT
CASSPETTGGSQPQHF
>NA|TRBV7-8|TRBJ1-2|NA
TGTGCCAGCAGCTTAGATCGCGGGGGCTATGGCTACACCTTC
CASSLDRGGYGYTF
>NA|TRBV4-3|TRBJ2-1|NA
TGCGCCAGCAGCCCATACTTCGAAGGGGACGGGGGTGAGCAGTTCTTC
CASSPYFEGDGGEQFF